This T cell receptor (beta chain) was recovered during a study of CD8+ T cells in alopecia areata. Whole-study findings and limits: During tofacitinib treatment, many expanded lesional clones remained in scalp and blood.

Treatment of the sample: oral pan-JAK inhibitor, 5-10 mg twice daily. Peripheral blood and lesional scalp punch biopsies were taken from alopecia areata patients. Isolated RNA was reverse transcribed into cDNA used as the sequencing template. The table came from immunoSEQ multiplex PCR; TCRdb's copy has only in-frame clones and leaves some out. The repertoire consists of some 100,000 clones, with about 54% occurring once and the leading ten covering approximately 31%. Points on this clone: What it binds is unknown.

The V and J ends lost 3 bases and 4 bases, in that order; junction bases with no gene match: 1. This CDR3 spans 14 amino acids. Germline V gene lookup returns CDR1 MGHRA and CDR2 YSYEKL. Material: CD8+ T cells sorted from blood, obtained at week 4, from a patient treated with tofacitinib. The sequence came from a human donor with alopecia areata. The chain has TRBV4-1 and TRBJ2-1; 9 nucleotides line up with TRBD2. CDR3 bases: TGCGCCAGCAGCCATGCGGGGGGGTACAATGAGCAGTTCTTC. It yields the protein CASSHAGGYNEQFF.